Sequencing of this T cell receptor beta chain was carried out in a study of blood T cell repertoires in COVID-19. Donors in Cohort 3 counted as recovered after two negative PCRs, clearance, or symptom resolution. Clones were sequenced by immunoSEQ multiplex PCR, and TCRdb holds only the in-frame ones, with some missing. The sample carries approximately 300,000 clones, roughly 90% recorded once. Sequencing was done on a sample of PBMCs or T cells enriched from blood (not recorded which). This clonotype originated in a young woman who had recovered from COVID-19.

The DNA for the CDR3 is TGTGCCAGCAGCCCCCACTACGAGCAGTACTTC. Translating gives CASSPHYEQYF. The V and J genes are TRBV7-8 and TRBJ2-7; no clear D gene. The CDR3 is 11 residues long. With 5 bases removed from V and 3 bases from J, the gap between germline ends came to 5 bases. CDR1 is SGHVS and CDR2 is FQNEAQ in the germline V gene.